Shown below are 29 T cell receptor beta chains from a single sample sequenced in a study of cytomegalovirus exposure and HLA in healthy donors. PCR was performed using 60 Vbeta and 13 Jbeta primers. The method was immunoSEQ multiplex PCR; TCRdb's version includes in-frame clones alone and lacks a portion of them. The table records 160,000 or so clones, around 77% of them present only once. Material: PBMCs. These receptors all come from a woman aged 30 to 39 in good health and CMV-seronegative.

The rearrangement links TRBV19 to TRBJ2-1, with 11 positions matching TRBD1. The germline CDR1 and CDR2 sequences are LNHDA and SQIVND (reference sequence). Germline trimming cut 3 bases from V and 3 bases from J; bases unmatched to any gene: 1. The CDR3 has 15 amino acids. Here the CDR3 DNA reads TGTGCCAGTAGTATGGACAGGGGGCACTACAATGAGCAGTTCTTC. Its protein product is CASSMDRGHYNEQFF.

The J gene is TRBJ1-2, the V gene TRBV27; possibly TRBD1 for D (6 bases). The CDR3 has 13 residues. CDR1 and CDR2 from the germline V gene are MNHEY and SMNVEV (reference sequence). The ends were cut back, 5 bases at V and 2 bases at J, with 9 bases in the middle. CDR3 sequence reads: CASSTGSNYGYTF. CDR3 bases: TGTGCCAGCAGTACAGGGTCGAACTATGGCTACACCTTC.

This sequence joins TRBV28 and TRBJ1-4; D is perhaps TRBD1 (5 bases). CDR1 and CDR2 from the germline V gene are MDHEN and SYDVKM. The CDR3 is 15 residues long. V was clipped by 3 bases and J by 8 bases, with 16 bases between them. The CDR3 bases are TGTGCCAGCAGTTTGGGACTAGGGATAGGGGAAAAACTGTTTTTT. It codes for CASSLGLGIGEKLFF.

This clone showed up just a few times. The rearrangement links TRBV5-4 to TRBJ2-7; 8 bases match TRBD2. The CDR3 sequence is 15 residues long. CDR1 is SGHNT and CDR2 is YYREEE in the germline V gene (reference sequence). Trimming took 4 bases from V and 2 from J; bases not matched to a gene: 8. This CDR3 reads CASSPGGGITYEQYF. CDR3 coding DNA: TGTGCCAGCAGCCCCGGGGGGGGGATAACCTACGAGCAGTACTTC.

This clone was seen a single time. The chain links TRBV10-3 to TRBJ2-7; D remains ambiguous. Germline lookup yields CDR1 ENHRY and CDR2 SYGVKD. The CDR3 covers 13 residues. The V and J ends lost 3 bases and 1 base respectively, with 7 bases between them. The CDR3 reads CAISDRVSYEQYF. The CDR3 DNA sequence: TGTGCCATCAGTGACCGAGTTTCCTACGAGCAGTACTTC.

This chain uses TRBV2 with TRBJ1-1, with a tentative D call TRBD1 (5 bases). The CDR3 spans 14 residues. Germline lookup yields CDR1 SNHLY and CDR2 FYNNEI. V lost 3 bases, J lost 0 bases, and 8 bases lay in between. CDR3 region: CASSELQVNTEAFF. The DNA of the CDR3 is TGTGCCAGCAGTGAGCTACAGGTGAACACTGAAGCTTTCTTT.

This chain connects TRBV2 to TRBJ2-7, with 9 bases lining up with TRBD1. This CDR3 contains 15 residues. V lost 7 bases to trimming and J lost 2 bases; unmatched junction nucleotides: 9. Germline lookup yields CDR1 SNHLY and CDR2 FYNNEI. The CDR3 here is CASNIQGAGPYEQYF. In nucleotides, the CDR3 is TGTGCCAGCAATATACAGGGGGCTGGCCCCTACGAGCAGTACTTC.

The gene calls are TRBV7-2 and TRBJ2-7, with 10 bases aligning to TRBD2. V gave up 5 bases and J gave up 5 bases; unmatched junction bases: 12. CDR1 is SGHTA, CDR2 FQGNSA, per germline. The CDR3 sequence is 16 residues long. The CDR3 region has the DNA TGTGCCAGCAGCCCTCGTGTGACTAGCGGGTCCCACGAGCAGTACTTC. Protein sequence: CASSPRVTSGSHEQYF.

The genes are TRBV5-1 and TRBJ1-1, with a weak D call TRBD1 (5 bases). Trimming left V 1 base short and J 4 bases short, with 14 bases between. The CDR3 runs to 15 residues. Germline-derived CDR1 and CDR2 are SGHRS and YFSETQ. In DNA, the CDR3 is TGCGCCAGCAGCTTGAAGACAGCAAGAACCACTGAAGCTTTCTTT. It encodes CASSLKTARTTEAFF.

Details on this clone: At the DNA level, this CDR3 is encoded by other sequences in the same sample as well. V usage is TRBV7-9 and J usage is TRBJ2-1; D not resolved. V was pared by 0 bases and J by 4 bases, with 7 bases between. The CDR3 spans 14 residues. Germline assignment: CDR1 SEHNR and CDR2 FQNEAQ (reference sequence). The DNA for the CDR3 is TGTGCCAGCAGCTTAGCTTCCGGGTACAATGAGCAGTTCTTC. Its translation: CASSLASGYNEQFF.

The chain couples TRBV12-2 to TRBJ2-4; the DNA was not used to check the table's D call, TRBD2. TRBV12-2 is a pseudogene. The length of the CDR3 is 15 residues. The CDR3 sequence is CASRFGRGVENIQYF. The DNA for the CDR3 is TGTGCAAGTCGCTTTGGGCGGGGGGTCGAAAACATTCAGTACTTC.

This chain uses TRBV28 with TRBJ1-4; 7 bases line up with TRBD1. CDR3 length equals 13 residues. Germline CDR1 is MDHEN and CDR2 is SYDVKM. Trimming took 6 bases from V and 10 from J; bases not matched to a gene: 8. CDR3 sequence (DNA): TGTGCCAGCAGGTCTACAGGGGCCCGAAAACTGTTTTTT. This gives the protein CASRSTGARKLFF.

This chain links TRBV7-6 with TRBJ2-7; D is possibly TRBD1 (5 bases). The CDR3 spans 14 residues. The ends were cut back, 1 base at V and 3 bases at J, with 10 bases in the middle. Germline lookup yields CDR1 SGHVS and CDR2 FNYEAQ. This chain's CDR3 is CASSLEGKGYEQYF. Here the CDR3 DNA reads TGTGCCAGCAGCTTAGAGGGGAAGGGCTACGAGCAGTACTTC.

The rearrangement uses TRBV5-8 and TRBJ2-5; 8 bases are shared with TRBD1. Germline lookup yields CDR1 SGHTS and CDR2 YDEGEE. CDR3 length: 15 residues. V lost 4 bases and J lost 4; bases outside the gene matches: 9. CDR3 coding DNA: TGTGCCAGCAGCACTAGGGGAGACAGGGGAGAGACCCAGTACTTC. Translation: CASSTRGDRGETQYF.

The rearrangement uses TRBV14 and TRBJ2-3; D may be TRBD1 (5 bases). From germline, CDR1 is SGHDN and CDR2 FVKESK. The CDR3 contains 17 residues. Trimming took off 4 bases at V and 2 bases at J, with 19 bases between the two ends. The CDR3 loop reads CASSPLRTTVFTDTQYF. DNA of the CDR3: TGTGCCAGCAGCCCCCTTAGAACGACAGTCTTCACAGATACGCAGTATTTT.

The chain links TRBV30 to TRBJ2-7; D ambiguous. V was trimmed by 4 bases and J by 0 bases, leaving 10 bases between them. The CDR3 has 13 residues. Germline assignment: CDR1 GTSNPN and CDR2 SVGIG (reference sequence). Here the CDR3 reads CAWTLFSSYEQYF. CDR3 in DNA: TGTGCCTGGACCTTATTCAGCTCCTACGAGCAGTACTTC.

The chain uses TRBV18 and TRBJ1-1; the match to TRBD1 covers 7 bases. The junction had 8 bases not matched to a gene; V was cut back by 9 bases and J by 4 bases. Germline V gene sequence: CDR1 KGHSH, CDR2 LQKENI. The CDR3 is made up of 13 amino acids. The CDR3 coding sequence is TGTGCCAGTTCGGAGGGGGCGAGCACTGAAGCTTTCTTT. As protein: CASSEGASTEAFF. The variable domain in full, completed from reference TRBV18 and TRBJ1-1, reads NAGVMQNPRHLVRRRGQEARLRCSPMKGHSHVYWYRQLPEEGLKFMVYLQKENIIDESGMPKERFSAEFPKEGPSILRIQQVVRGDSAAYFCASSEGASTEAFFGQGTRLTVV.

This chain joins TRBV5-4 and TRBJ2-3; no reliable D call. Germline V gene data show CDR1 as SGHNT and CDR2 as YYREEE (reference sequence). CDR3 length equals 14 residues. V was trimmed by 2 bases and J by 4 bases, leaving 11 bases between them. The CDR3 is CASSFRGSSDTQYF. CDR3 coding DNA: TGTGCCAGCAGCTTCCGCGGATCATCAGATACGCAGTATTTT.

The chain joins TRBV28 to TRBJ2-7; D unresolved. This CDR3 is 12 amino acids long. CDR1 is MDHEN and CDR2 is SYDVKM in the germline V gene. Trimming stripped 7 bases from V and 9 bases from J, with 16 bases between. CDR3 sequence: CASTTLQEGQYF. CDR3 in DNA: TGTGCCAGCACCACGCTTCAGGAAGGGCAGTACTTC.

V gene TRBV5-1 combines with J gene TRBJ1-3; unclear D gene. Trimming removed 0 bases at V and 0 bases at J, with 10 bases between. This CDR3 region has 16 residues. CDR1 SGHRS and CDR2 YFSETQ come from the germline V gene. The CDR3 DNA is TGCGCCAGCAGCTTGGGAGGCCTCAACTCTGGAAACACCATATATTTT. This translates into CASSLGGLNSGNTIYF.

This clone was observed a few times. This chain joins TRBV5-1 and TRBJ2-3; TRBD1 agrees at 12 bases. The CDR3 is 15 amino acids. Unmatched junction bases numbered 4, after V lost 3 bases and J lost 5 bases. Germline CDR1 and CDR2: SGHRS and YFSETQ. Here the CDR3 DNA reads TGCGCCAGCAGCTCCGGGACAGGGGGCGTAGATACGCAGTATTTT. This encodes CASSSGTGGVDTQYF. The whole variable domain, filled in from reference TRBV5-1 and TRBJ2-3, reads KAGVTQTPRYLIKTRGQQVTLSCSPISGHRSVSWYQQTPGQGLQFLFEYFSETQRNKGNFPGRFSGRQFSNSRSEMNVSTLELGDSALYLCASSSGTGGVDTQYFGPGTRLTVL.

The chain carries TRBV7-8 and TRBJ2-3; 10 bases agree with TRBD2. The junction had 9 bases not matched to a gene; V was cut back by 2 bases and J by 4 bases. The CDR3 runs 17 residues. CDR1 and CDR2 from the germline V gene are SGHVS and FQNEAQ. DNA for the CDR3: TGTGCCAGCAGCTTACCCAAAGCGGGGGGGCCACCAGATACGCAGTATTTT. Protein: CASSLPKAGGPPDTQYF.

This sequence joins TRBV10-3 and TRBJ2-7; D ambiguous. The germline CDR1 and CDR2 sequences are ENHRY and SYGVKD. This CDR3 has 13 residues. V was trimmed by 2 bases and J by 2 bases, leaving 7 bases between them. In nucleotides, the CDR3 is TGTGCCATCAGTGAGCGGTCCGCCTACGAGCAGTACTTC. This codes for CAISERSAYEQYF.

This clone occurred once. The chain has TRBV28 and TRBJ1-2, with 10 bases aligning to TRBD1. CDR1 is MDHEN and CDR2 is SYDVKM in the germline V gene. This CDR3 comprises 16 residues. V shed 4 bases, J shed 5 bases, and the junction held 10 bases outside the gene matches. CDR3 nucleotides: TGTGCCAGCAGTTCCACCGGGACAGGGGCTTTATATGGCTACACCTTC. Translation gives CASSSTGTGALYGYTF.

The chain is built from TRBV30 and TRBJ1-2; perhaps TRBD1 as D (5 bases). With 0 bases removed from V and 10 bases from J, the gap between germline ends came to 18 bases. The germline gives CDR1 GTSNPN, CDR2 SVGIG (reference sequence). This CDR3 is 14 amino acids long. The CDR3 reads CAWSVRQGSPFYTF. The CDR3 nucleotides are TGTGCCTGGAGTGTACGGCAGGGATCACCCTTCTACACCTTC.

The chain recombines TRBV7-8 with TRBJ2-1; D is perhaps TRBD1 (6 bases). CDR1 is SGHVS and CDR2 is FQNEAQ in the germline V gene. Trimming shortened V by 4 bases and J by 9 bases, and 22 bases separated the two germline ends. CDR3 length: 16 amino acids. The CDR3 here is CASSSWGQGPLGEQFF. Written as DNA, the CDR3 is TGTGCCAGCAGCTCGTGGGGGCAGGGGCCCTTGGGTGAGCAGTTCTTC.

The chain links TRBV6-5 to TRBJ1-6; 9 nucleotides agree with TRBD1. Losses at the gene ends were 6 bases for V and 8 bases for J; bases not matched to a gene: 5. The CDR3 runs 14 residues. The V gene's germline CDR1 is MNHEY and CDR2 SVGAGI. Written as DNA, the CDR3 is TGTGCCAGCAGCAACAGGGGGCGAGATTCACCCCTCCACTTT. Encoded protein: CASSNRGRDSPLHF.

This clone has only a few counts. The chain recombines TRBV27 with TRBJ2-7; D might be TRBD1 (5 bases). Germline CDR1 is MNHEY and CDR2 is SMNVEV (reference sequence). The CDR3 has 16 residues. The V end was cut by 0 bases, the J end by 0 bases, with 12 bases between. As DNA, the CDR3 is TGTGCCAGCAGTTTATCCCAGGGAATGAGCTCCTACGAGCAGTACTTC. Its translation is CASSLSQGMSSYEQYF.

The V and J genes are TRBV5-6 and TRBJ1-2; 9 bases match TRBD1. CDR3 length: 15 amino acids. CDR1 is SGHDT, CDR2 YYEEEE, per germline. J lost 4 bases, V lost 4 bases, and 8 bases had no gene match. The CDR3 sequence: CASSPPGQGIYGYTF. CDR3 DNA sequence: TGTGCCAGCAGCCCCCCGGGACAGGGAATCTATGGCTACACCTTC. The full variable domain, with the rest looked up from reference TRBV5-6 and TRBJ1-2, is DAGVTQSPTHLIKTRGQQVTLRCSPKSGHDTVSWYQQALGQGPQFIFQYYEEEERQRGNFPDRFSGHQFPNYSSELNVNALLLGDSALYLCASSPPGQGIYGYTFGSGTRLTVV.